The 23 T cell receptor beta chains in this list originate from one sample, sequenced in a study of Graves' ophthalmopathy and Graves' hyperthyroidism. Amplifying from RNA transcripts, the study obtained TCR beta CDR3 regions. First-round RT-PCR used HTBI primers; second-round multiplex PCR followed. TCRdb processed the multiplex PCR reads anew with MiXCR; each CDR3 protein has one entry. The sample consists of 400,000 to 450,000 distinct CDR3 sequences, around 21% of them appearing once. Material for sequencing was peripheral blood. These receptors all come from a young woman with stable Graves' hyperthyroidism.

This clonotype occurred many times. CDR3 residues: CATSIGQPQETQYF. The CDR3 nucleotides are TGTGCCACCAGCATAGGACAGCCCCAAGAGACCCAGTACTTC. The chain couples TRBV15 to TRBJ2-5, with D maybe TRBD1 (6 bases). The V and J ends lost 4 bases and 1 base respectively, with 10 bases between them. Germline CDR1 and CDR2: LNHNV and YYDKDF (reference sequence). This CDR3 spans 14 amino acids. Variable domain in full (rest from reference TRBV15 and TRBJ2-5): DAMVIQNPRYQVTQFGKPVTLSCSQTLNHNVMYWYQQKSSQAPKLLFHYYDKDFNNEADTPDNFQSRRPNTSFCFLDIRSPGLGDTAMYLCATSIGQPQETQYFGPGTRLLVL.

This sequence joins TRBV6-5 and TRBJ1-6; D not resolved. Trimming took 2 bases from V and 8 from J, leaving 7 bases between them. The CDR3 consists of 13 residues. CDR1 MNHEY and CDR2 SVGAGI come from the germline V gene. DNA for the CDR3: TGTGCCAGCAGTTACGTTGGGGATTCACCCCTCCACTTT. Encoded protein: CASSYVGDSPLHF.

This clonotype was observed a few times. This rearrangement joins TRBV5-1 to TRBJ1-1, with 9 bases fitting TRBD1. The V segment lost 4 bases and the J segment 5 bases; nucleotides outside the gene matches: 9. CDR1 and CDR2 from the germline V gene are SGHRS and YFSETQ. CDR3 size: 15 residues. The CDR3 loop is CASSRLTGGFTEAFF. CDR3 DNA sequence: TGCGCCAGCAGCCGCTTGACAGGGGGGTTTACTGAAGCTTTCTTT.

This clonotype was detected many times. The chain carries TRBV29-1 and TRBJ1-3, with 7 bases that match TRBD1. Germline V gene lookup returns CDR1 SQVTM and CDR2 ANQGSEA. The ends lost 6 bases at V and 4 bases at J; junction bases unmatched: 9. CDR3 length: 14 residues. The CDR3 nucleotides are TGCAGCGTCGACGAGGGGGCGCGAGGAAACACCATATATTTT. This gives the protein CSVDEGARGNTIYF.

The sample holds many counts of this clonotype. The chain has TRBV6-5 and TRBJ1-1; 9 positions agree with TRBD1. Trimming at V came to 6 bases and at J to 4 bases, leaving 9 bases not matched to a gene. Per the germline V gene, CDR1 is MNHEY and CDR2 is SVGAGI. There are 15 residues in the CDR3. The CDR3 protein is CASRSLQGAGTEAFF. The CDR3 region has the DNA TGTGCCAGCAGAAGCCTACAGGGGGCCGGCACTGAAGCTTTCTTT.

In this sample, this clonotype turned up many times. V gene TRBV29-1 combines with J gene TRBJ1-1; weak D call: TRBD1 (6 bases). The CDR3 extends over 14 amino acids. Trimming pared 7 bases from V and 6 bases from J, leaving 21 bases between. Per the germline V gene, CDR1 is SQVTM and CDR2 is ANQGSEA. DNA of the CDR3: TGCAGCGCGACCACTACTTCAGGGGCGGCTGAAGCTTTCTTT. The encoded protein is CSATTTSGAAEAFF.

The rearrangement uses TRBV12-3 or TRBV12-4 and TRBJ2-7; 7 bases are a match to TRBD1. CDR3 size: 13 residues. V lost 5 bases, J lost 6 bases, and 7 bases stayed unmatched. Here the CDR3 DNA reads TGTGCCAGCAGTCCGTGGACAGGCTCCGAGCAGTACTTC. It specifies CASSPWTGSEQYF.

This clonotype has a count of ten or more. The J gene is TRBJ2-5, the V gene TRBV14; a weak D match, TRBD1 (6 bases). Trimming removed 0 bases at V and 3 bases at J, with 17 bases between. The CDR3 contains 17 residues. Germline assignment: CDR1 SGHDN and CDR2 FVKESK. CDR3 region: CASSQDNHRVGKETQYF. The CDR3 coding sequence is TGTGCCAGCAGCCAAGATAACCACAGGGTCGGGAAAGAGACCCAGTACTTC.

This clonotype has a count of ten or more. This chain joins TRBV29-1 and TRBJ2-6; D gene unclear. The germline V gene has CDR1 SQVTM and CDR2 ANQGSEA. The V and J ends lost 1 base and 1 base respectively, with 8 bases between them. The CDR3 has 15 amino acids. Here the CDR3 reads CSVEGSGSGANVLTF. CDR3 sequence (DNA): TGCAGCGTTGAAGGATCCGGATCTGGGGCCAACGTCCTGACTTTC.

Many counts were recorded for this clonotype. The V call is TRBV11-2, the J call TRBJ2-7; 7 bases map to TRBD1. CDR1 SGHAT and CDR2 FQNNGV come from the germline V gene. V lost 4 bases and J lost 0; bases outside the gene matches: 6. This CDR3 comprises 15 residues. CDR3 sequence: CASSSRTGNSYEQYF. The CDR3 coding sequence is TGTGCCAGCAGCTCGAGGACAGGTAACTCCTACGAGCAGTACTTC.

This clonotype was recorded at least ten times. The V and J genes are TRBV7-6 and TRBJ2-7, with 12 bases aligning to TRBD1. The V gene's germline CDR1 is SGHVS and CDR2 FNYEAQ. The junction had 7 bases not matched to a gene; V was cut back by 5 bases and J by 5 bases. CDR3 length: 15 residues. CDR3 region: CASSPRGQGADEQYF. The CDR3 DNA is TGTGCCAGCAGCCCTAGGGGACAGGGGGCGGACGAGCAGTACTTC.

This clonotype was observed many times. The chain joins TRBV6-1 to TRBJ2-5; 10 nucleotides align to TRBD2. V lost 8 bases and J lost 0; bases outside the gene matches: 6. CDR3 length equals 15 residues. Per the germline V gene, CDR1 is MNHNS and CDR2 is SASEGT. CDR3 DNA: TGTGCCAGCCAGAGGACTAGCGGAAACCAAGAGACCCAGTACTTC. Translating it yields CASQRTSGNQETQYF.

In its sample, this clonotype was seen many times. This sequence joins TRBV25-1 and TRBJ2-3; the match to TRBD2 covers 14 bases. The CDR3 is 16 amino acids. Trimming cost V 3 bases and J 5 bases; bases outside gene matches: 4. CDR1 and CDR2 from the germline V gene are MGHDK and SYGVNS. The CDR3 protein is CASSDSGTSGRDTQYF. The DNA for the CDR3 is TGTGCCAGCAGTGATAGCGGGACTAGCGGGAGAGATACGCAGTATTTT.

Written as DNA, the CDR3 is TGTGCCAGCAGCTTGGCATGGACAGGGGTGAATGAGCAGTTCTTC. Its translation is CASSLAWTGVNEQFF. The V and J genes are TRBV5-5 and TRBJ2-1; TRBD1 agrees at 9 bases. The CDR3 spans 15 residues. V was pared by 0 bases and J by 7 bases, with 5 bases of the junction left unmatched. The germline V gene has CDR1 SGHKS and CDR2 YYEKEE (reference sequence).

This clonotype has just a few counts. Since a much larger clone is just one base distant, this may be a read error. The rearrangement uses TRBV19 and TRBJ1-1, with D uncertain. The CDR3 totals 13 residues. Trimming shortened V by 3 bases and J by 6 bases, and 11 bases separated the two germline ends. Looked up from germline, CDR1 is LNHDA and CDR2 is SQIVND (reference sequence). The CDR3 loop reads CASSIPGMPEAFF. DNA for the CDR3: TGTGCCAGTAGTATCCCCGGGATGCCTGAAGCTTTCTTT.

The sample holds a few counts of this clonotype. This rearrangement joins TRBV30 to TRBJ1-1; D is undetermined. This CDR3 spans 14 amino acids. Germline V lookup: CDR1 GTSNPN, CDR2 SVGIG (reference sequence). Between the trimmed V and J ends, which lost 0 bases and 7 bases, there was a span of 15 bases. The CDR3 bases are TGTGCCTGGAGTGTACTACGAGTGGGAAGTGAAGCTTTCTTT. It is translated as CAWSVLRVGSEAFF.

The chain's CDR3 is CASSSAGQGGTDTQYF. Written as DNA, the CDR3 is TGTGCCAGCAGTTCAGCGGGACAGGGAGGGACAGATACGCAGTATTTT. This rearrangement joins TRBV27 to TRBJ2-3; 9 bases line up with TRBD1. In germline, CDR1 is MNHEY, CDR2 SMNVEV (reference sequence). The CDR3 contains 16 residues. J lost 3 bases, V lost 4 bases, and 8 bases had no gene match.

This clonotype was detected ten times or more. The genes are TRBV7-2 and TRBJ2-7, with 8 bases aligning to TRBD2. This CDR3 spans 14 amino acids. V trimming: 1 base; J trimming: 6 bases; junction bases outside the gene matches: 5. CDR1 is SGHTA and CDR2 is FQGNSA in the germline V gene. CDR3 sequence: CASSLVQAGVEQYF. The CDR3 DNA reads TGTGCCAGCAGCTTAGTTCAAGCGGGAGTCGAGCAGTACTTC.

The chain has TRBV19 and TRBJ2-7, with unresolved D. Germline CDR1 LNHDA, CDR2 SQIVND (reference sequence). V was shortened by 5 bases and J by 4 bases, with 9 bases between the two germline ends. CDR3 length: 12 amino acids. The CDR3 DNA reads TGTGCCAGTAGTGACACAGCTTACGAGCAGTACTTC. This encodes CASSDTAYEQYF.

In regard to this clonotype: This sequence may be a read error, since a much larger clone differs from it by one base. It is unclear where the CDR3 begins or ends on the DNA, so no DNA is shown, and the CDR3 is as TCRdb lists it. CDR3 sequence: CASSFAGGAGQETKYF. The chain couples TRBV7-9 to TRBJ2-5. Germline lookup yields CDR1 SEHNR and CDR2 FQNEAQ (reference sequence). The CDR3 has 16 residues if both end residues are counted.

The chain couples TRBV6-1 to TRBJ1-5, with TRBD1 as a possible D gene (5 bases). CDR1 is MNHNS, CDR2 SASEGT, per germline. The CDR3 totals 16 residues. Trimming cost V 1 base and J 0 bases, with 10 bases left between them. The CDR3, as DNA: TGTGCCAGCAGTGAAGGGCAGGGAAGTAGCAATCAGCCCCAGCATTTT. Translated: CASSEGQGSSNQPQHF.

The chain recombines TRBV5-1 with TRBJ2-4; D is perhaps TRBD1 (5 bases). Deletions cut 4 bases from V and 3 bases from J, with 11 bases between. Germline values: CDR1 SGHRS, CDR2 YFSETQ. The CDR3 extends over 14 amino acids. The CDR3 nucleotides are TGCGCCAGCAGCGCGCAGGGTGGCAAAAACATTCAGTACTTC. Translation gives CASSAQGGKNIQYF.

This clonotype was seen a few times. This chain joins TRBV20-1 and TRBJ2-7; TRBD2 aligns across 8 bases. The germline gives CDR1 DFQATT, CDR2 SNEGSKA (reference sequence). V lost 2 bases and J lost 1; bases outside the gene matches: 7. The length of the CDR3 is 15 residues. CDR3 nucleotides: TGCAGTGCTAGATCATTAGCGGGGCCTTCCTACGAGCAGTACTTC. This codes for CSARSLAGPSYEQYF.